The source of this T cell receptor (beta chain) is a study of CD8 T cells in Susac syndrome (dated by TCRdb to about 2019). Regarding the complete study: The study used repertoire sequencing to test whether antigen drove CD8+ T cell activation and differentiation in Susac syndrome. The clonality of the CD8+ T cell repertoire was compared across more than 9 healthy donors, about 14 Susac syndrome patients and around 16 multiple sclerosis patients. What the research found in general, with its limitations: The number of individuals in the TCR sequencing and HLA analysis was recognized as being relatively small.

RNA was extracted with the RNeasy kit and 0.5 to 1 ug was reverse transcribed using random hexamers. The immunoSEQ multiplex PCR assay, which covers 54 Vbeta and 13 Jbeta segments, was used to amplify TCR beta CDR3 regions. PCR amplification bias was corrected using a synthetic template baseline for primer optimization and computational correction. Concerning the study's data processing: Only productive sequences were kept, with reads annotated to V, D and J genes according to IMGT and analyzed in immunoSEQ Analyzer. To calculate clonality, Shannon entropy was normalized by log2 of the number of productive unique sequences and then subtracted from one. For each patient and control, public and private clones were evaluated among the 100 most prevalent clones. Clones were defined as Susac-specific when absent from the healthy and MS cohorts, from about 1,100 published viral clones and from other ImmuneACCESS disease sequences. Through fastp at Q25 and MiXCR, TCRdb rebuilt clones from the public reads, retaining in-frame beta chains. Under each unique CDR3 protein, matching rows form one entry showing the most common genes and DNA. The V and J calls and clone size are TCRdb's, not the authors'. The sample data list about 300,000 distinct CDR3 sequences, and almost 85% of these were observed just once. Jointly, the top ten make up roughly 0.21% of the sample.

The germline V gene specifies ENHRY as CDR1 and SYGVKD as CDR2. V sheds 2 bases and J sheds 3 bases, leaving 10 bases between their ends. Counted from cysteine to phenylalanine, this CDR3 has 14 amino acids. The read is trimmed to its CDR3 DNA, 42 bases read in frame from base 1. Comment on this clonotype: Its recognized antigen is unknown. The sample holds no much larger clone one base away, and base qualities are not on file.

Peripheral blood CD8+ and CD4+ T cells from healthy donors, Susac syndrome patients and multiple sclerosis patients were profiled by high-throughput TCR beta sequencing. Treatment-naive patients with stable or active relapsing-remitting disease fulfilling revised McDonald criteria were used as multiple sclerosis controls. Bulk CD8+ and CD4+ T cells were purified by magnetic negative isolation, while CD8+ TEMRA cells were enriched using FACS. Blood was drawn into EDTA tubes, processed within 24 hours, and PBMCs were isolated by density gradient centrifugation. PBMCs intended for TCR sequencing were frozen in liquid nitrogen and were later thawed in a 37 degrees C water bath. A purity of at least 90% was achieved for sorted or isolated CD4+, CD8+ and CD8+ TEMRA cells.

Sequenced input: CD8+ T cells from PBMCs. Recombination connected TRBV10-3 to TRBJ1-2; the D gene remains uncertain. This TCR came from a human donor with multiple sclerosis. The CDR3 sequence is CAISESGRDYGYTF. The base sequence is TGTGCCATCAGTGAGAGTGGAAGGGACTATGGCTACACCTTC.